The 8 T cell receptor beta chains given below trace back to one sample, sequenced in a study of T cells in Graves' hyperthyroidism and ophthalmopathy. The CDR3 regions of TCR beta were amplified from RNA transcripts. A set of HTBI primers served as the primers for a first-round RT-PCR of the TCR CDR3. TCRdb itself ran the multiplex PCR reads through MiXCR, one entry per CDR3 protein. Of under 750,000 distinct CDR3 sequences detected, roughly 20% appear once; the ten largest clones hold roughly 17%. The material sequenced was blood. These receptors all stem from a woman aged 50 to 60 with Graves' hyperthyroidism that later progressed to Graves' ophthalmopathy.

Many counts were recorded for this clonotype. This chain connects TRBV7-3 to TRBJ2-3; 11 bases match TRBD1. Trimming at V came to 4 bases and at J to 4 bases, leaving 7 bases not matched to a gene. This CDR3 comprises 16 residues. The germline CDR1 and CDR2 sequences are SGHTA and FQGTGA. CDR3 DNA sequence: TGTGCCAGCAGCTCCTCTCCGGGACAGGGGGCAGATACGCAGTATTTT. Protein product: CASSSSPGQGADTQYF.

For the CDR3, the DNA is TGTGCCAGCTCCTCACCCAGAGATACGCAGTATTTT. Translating gives CASSSPRDTQYF. This chain uses TRBV11-2 with TRBJ2-3; D unclear. Trimming shortened V by 8 bases and J by 5 bases, and 11 bases separated the two germline ends. Germline V gene lookup returns CDR1 SGHAT and CDR2 FQNNGV. The CDR3 covers 12 residues. Full variable domain (rest looked up from reference TRBV11-2 and TRBJ2-3): EAGVAQSPRYKIIEKRQSVAFWCNPISGHATLYWYQQILGQGPKLLIQFQNNGVVDDSQLPKDRFSAERLKGVDSTLKIQPAKLEDSAVYLCASSSPRDTQYFGPGTRLTVL.

This sequence joins TRBV20-1 and TRBJ2-5; TRBD2 agrees at 13 bases. This CDR3 is 16 amino acids long. Germline V gene sequence: CDR1 DFQATT, CDR2 SNEGSKA (reference sequence). J lost 4 bases, V lost 6 bases, and 11 bases had no gene match. Here the CDR3 reads CSAGAGTSGMGETQYF. The CDR3 DNA reads as TGCAGTGCCGGGGCGGGGACTAGCGGGATGGGAGAGACCCAGTACTTC.

The gene calls are TRBV6-2 or TRBV6-3 and TRBJ1-6; D not resolved. This CDR3 contains 14 residues. V gave up 6 bases and J gave up 0 bases, with 6 bases separating them. The germline V gene encodes CDR1 MNHEY and CDR2 SVGEGT. The CDR3 protein is CASRRVSYNSPLHF. CDR3 DNA sequence: TGTGCCAGCAGACGGGTCTCCTATAATTCACCCCTCCACTTT.

This clonotype came up many times. V usage is TRBV18 and J usage is TRBJ1-1, with 7 bases fitting TRBD1. This CDR3 is 15 amino acids long. V lost 0 bases, J lost 2 bases, and 3 bases stayed unmatched. Germline V gene data show CDR1 as KGHSH and CDR2 as LQKENI. The CDR3 DNA follows: TGTGCCAGCTCACCACCGGACAGGAAAAACACTGAAGCTTTCTTT. Protein sequence: CASSPPDRKNTEAFF.

This clonotype was recorded at least ten times. The chain joins TRBV5-1 to TRBJ1-2; no firm D call. Germline values: CDR1 SGHRS, CDR2 YFSETQ. Trimming removed 0 bases at V and 3 bases at J, with 9 bases between. There are 14 residues in the CDR3. The CDR3 loop reads CASSLAVRDYGYTF. The DNA of the CDR3 is TGCGCCAGCAGCTTGGCCGTAAGGGACTATGGCTACACCTTC.

The rearrangement uses TRBV19 and TRBJ2-5, with D possibly TRBD2 on 6 matching bases. The CDR3 sequence is 15 residues long. The V gene's germline CDR1 is LNHDA and CDR2 SQIVND (reference sequence). V lost 4 bases and J lost 5, with 17 bases in between. This CDR3 is CASSNPMAGRETQYF. In nucleotides, the CDR3 is TGTGCCAGTAGTAACCCCATGGCGGGGAGGGAGACCCAGTACTTC.

This clonotype was seen only a few times. The CDR3 is CSASPPGRRDNEQFF. The CDR3 DNA follows: TGCAGTGCTAGTCCCCCGGGGAGACGGGACAATGAGCAGTTCTTC. The V gene is TRBV20-1, the J gene TRBJ2-1, with a tentative D call TRBD2 (5 bases). The germline V and J ends were trimmed by 3 bases and 5 bases, with 17 bases remaining between them. CDR1 DFQATT and CDR2 SNEGSKA come from the germline V gene (reference sequence). This CDR3 has 15 amino acids.